This is a list of T cell receptor beta chains from one sample in a study of control samples from healthy donors and cancer patients. Only in-frame clones appear in the TCRdb table, and some are missing; sequencing was by immunoSEQ multiplex PCR. This table holds approximately 51,000 clones, over 70% found once. Sequencing used blood. These receptors all come from an older man in good health. Both conserved end residues are part of each CDR3. Fields, in order: J gene, V gene, D gene, clone size, CDR3 DNA, CDR3 protein. D genes are given only for firm matches. Some rows mark clone size as missing; the rest say once, few, many or name a class of expanded clone.

>TRBJ1-1|TRBV2|NA|NA
TGTGCCAGCAGTGAAGAGCTTCCCCTGGACACTGAAGCTTTCTTT
CASSEELPLDTEAFF
>TRBJ1-5|TRBV12-5|NA|NA
TGTGCTAGTGGTTACGATTCGAATCAGCCCCAGCATTTT
CASGYDSNQPQHF
>TRBJ2-5|TRBV5-6|NA|once
TGTGCCAGCAAAAGGTCATTGGGTAACGGAGAGACCCAGTACTTC
CASKRSLGNGETQYF
>TRBJ1-2|TRBV14|NA|NA
TGTGCCAGCAGCCAAGAAGCGATCGTCTACACCTTC
CASSQEAIVYTF
>TRBJ2-3|TRBV5-1|TRBD2|NA
TGCGCCAGCAAAATTGGGGCCCTAGCGGGAGAAGCAGATACGCAGTATTTT
CASKIGALAGEADTQYF
>TRBJ2-5|TRBV5-1|NA|NA
TGCGCCAGCAGCTTAACTACAGGCGGTGGAGAGACCCAGTACTTC
CASSLTTGGGETQYF
>TRBJ2-1|TRBV5-1|TRBD2|NA
TGCGCCAGCAGCACCGGACTAGCGGGAACGGGGTTAAATGAGCAGTTCTTC
CASSTGLAGTGLNEQFF
>TRBJ2-2|TRBV24-1|NA|NA
TGTGCCACCAGTGATCCTCGGGGGGACACCTACACCGGGGAGCTGTTTTTT
CATSDPRGDTYTGELFF
>TRBJ2-2|TRBV24-1|TRBD1|NA
TGTGCCACCAGTGACTATGGGTCGGGCAGGGGGTCCGGGGAGCTGTTTTTT
CATSDYGSGRGSGELFF
>TRBJ1-4|TRBV6-5|NA|few
TGTGCCAGCAGTCCCCTACAGGGAACTAATGAAAAACTGTTTTTT
CASSPLQGTNEKLFF
>TRBJ2-7|TRBV19|TRBD1|NA
TGTGCCAGTAGGAGACAGGGGGGAGGCTACGAGCAGTACTTC
CASRRQGGGYEQYF
>TRBJ2-3|TRBV10-3|TRBD2|NA
TGTGCCATCAGGATAGGGACGCGGGGGGATACGCAGTATTTT
CAIRIGTRGDTQYF
>TRBJ2-1|TRBV3-1/TRBV3-2|NA|NA
TGTGCCAGCAGCCAAGCGGCTGGATCGGATGAGCAGTTCTTC
CASSQAAGSDEQFF
>TRBJ2-7|TRBV2|TRBD1|NA
TGTGCCAGCACCAACGACAGGGGCGAGCAGTACTTC
CASTNDRGEQYF
>TRBJ1-6|TRBV5-5|TRBD1|NA
TGTGCCAGCAGCTTACAGGGGAGAAATTCACCCCTCCACTTT
CASSLQGRNSPLHF
>TRBJ2-3|TRBV5-1|TRBD2|NA
TGCGCCAGCAGCTTGGGGCGAGCGGGAGGGGCAGATACGCAGTATTTT
CASSLGRAGGADTQYF
>TRBJ2-1|TRBV11-3|NA|NA
TGTGCCAGCAGCTTACAGTACAGTAGCAATGAGCAGTTCTTC
CASSLQYSSNEQFF
>TRBJ1-2|TRBV11-2|TRBD1|NA
TGTGCCAGCAGCCAGGACGCCGGGACAGGGATGTGGGGCTACACCTTC
CASSQDAGTGMWGYTF
>TRBJ1-1|TRBV5-1|NA|NA
TGCGCCAGCAGCTTGGTCGCGGGTAACACTGAAGCTTTCTTT
CASSLVAGNTEAFF
>TRBJ2-6|TRBV6-5|NA|NA
TGTGCCAGCAGTTACTCGCCCCGTTCGTGGGCCAACGTCCTGACTTTC
CASSYSPRSWANVLTF
>TRBJ1-1|TRBV6-5|NA|medium-sized
TGTGCCAGCAGTTACGGAGGGGCGAACACTGAAGCTTTCTTT
CASSYGGANTEAFF
>TRBJ1-2|TRBV30|NA|NA
TGTGCCTGGAGTTTAGGTGGGAAACACTATGGCTACACCTTC
CAWSLGGKHYGYTF
>TRBJ2-5|TRBV5-6|NA|NA
TGTGCCAGCAGCTTACGAGTCTTAAGGGAGACCCAGTACTTC
CASSLRVLRETQYF
>TRBJ1-6|TRBV7-2|NA|NA
TGTGCCAGCAGCTTAACAGGCCCTACAACCCTCCACTTT
CASSLTGPTTLHF
>TRBJ1-1|TRBV12-3/TRBV12-4|NA|NA
TGTGCCAGCAGTTTGGGTCCCGGGACAGAAGCTTTCTTT
CASSLGPGTEAFF
>TRBJ1-6|TRBV4-2|NA|few
TGTGCCAGCAGCCAAGGGATTAGTGGGGATTCACCCCTCCACTTT
CASSQGISGDSPLHF
>TRBJ1-1|TRBV15|NA|NA
TGTGCCACCAGCGCCCATTATGAAGCTTTCTTT
CATSAHYEAFF
>TRBJ2-5|TRBV5-4|TRBD1|NA
TGTGCCAGCAGCTCCGGGACAGACGAAGAGACCCAGTACTTC
CASSSGTDEETQYF
>TRBJ2-3|TRBV29-1|TRBD1|NA
TGCAGCGTTGAGGTACAGGGGTTCGGCACAGATACGCAGTATTTT
CSVEVQGFGTDTQYF
>TRBJ2-5|TRBV6-5|NA|NA
TGTGCCAGCAGTCCGCGGGACCGACGGGAGACCCAGTACTTC
CASSPRDRRETQYF
>TRBJ2-3|TRBV5-1|NA|NA
TGCGCCAGCAATACCGGAACGACAGGAGCCTCAGATACGCAGTATTTT
CASNTGTTGASDTQYF
>TRBJ1-5|TRBV5-1|NA|NA
TGCGCCAGCAGCTTGGGGTCCTTTGATCAGCCCCAGCATTTT
CASSLGSFDQPQHF
>TRBJ2-2|TRBV6-1|NA|NA
TGTGCCAGCAGCTCAAACACCGGGGAGCTGTTTTTT
CASSSNTGELFF
>TRBJ1-4|TRBV27|NA|NA
TGTGCCAGCAGTTCTAGCACCTCAACGATCAAAAAACTGTTTTTT
CASSSSTSTIKKLFF
>TRBJ1-6|TRBV28|TRBD1|NA
TGTGCCAGCAGGCCCCCAGGGGGCGGTGGAAATTCACCCCTCCACTTT
CASRPPGGGGNSPLHF
>TRBJ2-1|TRBV18|TRBD1|NA
TGTGCCAGCTCAACAGGGGCAAGTGAGCAGTTCTTC
CASSTGASEQFF
>TRBJ2-1|TRBV7-9|NA|NA
TGTGCCAGCAGTATTCTCCGGACTCTCCACAATGAGCAGTTCTTC
CASSILRTLHNEQFF
>TRBJ2-3|TRBV29-1|TRBD2|NA
TGCAGCGTTGAAGGGACTAGCGGGGTAAGCACAGATACGCAGTATTTT
CSVEGTSGVSTDTQYF
>TRBJ1-1|TRBV19|TRBD1|NA
TGTGCCAGTAGTACGACAGGGGCCACTGAAGCTTTCTTT
CASSTTGATEAFF
>TRBJ1-5|TRBV21-1|NA|NA
TGTGCCAGGACGATGGGGGGGACAGGGGATTATAGCAATCAGCCCCAGCATTTT
CARTMGGTGDYSNQPQHF
>TRBJ2-1|TRBV5-1|TRBD2|NA
TGCGCCAGCAGCTTGACTAGCGGGAGACCCTACAATGAGCAGTTCTTC
CASSLTSGRPYNEQFF
>TRBJ1-2|TRBV5-1|NA|NA
TGCGCCAGCAGCTTGATGGGTTCCTATGGCTACACCTTC
CASSLMGSYGYTF
>TRBJ2-7|TRBV6-2/TRBV6-3|TRBD2|NA
TGTGCCAGCAGTTACCGGGGGGACGAGCAGTACTTC
CASSYRGDEQYF
>TRBJ1-4|TRBV5-6|TRBD1|NA
TGTGCCAGCAGGTTGAGGGACAGGGATGAAAAACTGTTTTTT
CASRLRDRDEKLFF
>TRBJ2-1|TRBV11-2|NA|NA
TGTGCCAGCAGCTTGAGGGGTAGCTCCTACAATGAGCAGTTCTTC
CASSLRGSSYNEQFF